These 24 T cell receptor beta chains share one sample of origin, sequenced in a study of blood T cell repertoires in COVID-19. Produced via immunoSEQ multiplex PCR; TCRdb's table is partial and in-frame only. Of about 140,000 clones in the sample, around 81% are singletons; the top ten hold over 7.5%. The sample taken for sequencing was peripheral blood. The source is a woman aged 55-75 years with active or convalescent COVID-19.

The V and J genes are TRBV2 and TRBJ2-7, with D perhaps TRBD1 (6 bases). The CDR3 length is 13 residues. The germline V gene has CDR1 SNHLY and CDR2 FYNNEI. The V gene lost 2 bases and the J gene lost 4 bases, with 9 bases spanning the gap. The CDR3 DNA sequence: TGTGCCAGCAGTGAACCAGGGGTATACGAGCAGTACGTC. Protein sequence: CASSEPGVYEQYV.

The gene calls are TRBV28 and TRBJ2-3, with TRBD2 matching 10 bases. Trimming at V came to 2 bases and at J to 6 bases, leaving 8 bases not matched to a gene. This CDR3 has 16 residues. Germline assignment: CDR1 MDHEN and CDR2 SYDVKM. The CDR3 DNA reads as TGTGCCAGCAGTTTAGTACTAGCGGGGAGAAAGGATACGCAGTATTTT. Protein product: CASSLVLAGRKDTQYF.

The chain carries TRBV6-5 and TRBJ1-1; D not certain. This CDR3 is built from 15 residues. Germline V lookup: CDR1 MNHEY, CDR2 SVGAGI. Trimming stripped 6 bases from V and 0 bases from J, with 14 bases between. CDR3 DNA: TGTGCCAGCAGCCTGAGTAGAACCATGAACACTGAAGCTTTCTTT. Translating it yields CASSLSRTMNTEAFF.

This chain uses TRBV4-1 with TRBJ1-3; no reliable D call. This CDR3 is 18 amino acids long. V shed 4 bases and J shed 0 bases, with 19 bases lying between them. Germline values: CDR1 MGHRA, CDR2 YSYEKL. The CDR3 here is CASSREGGAGDSGNTIYF. CDR3 coding DNA: TGCGCCAGCAGCCGTGAGGGAGGCGCAGGCGACTCTGGAAACACCATATATTTT.

The chain carries TRBV3-1 (or the pseudogene TRBV3-2) and TRBJ1-2, with a weak D call TRBD1 (6 bases). Trimming shortened V by 6 bases and J by 0 bases, and 14 bases separated the two germline ends. The CDR3 length is 15 residues. Germline V lookup: CDR1 LGHDT, CDR2 YNNKEL (reference sequence). CDR3 region: CASSTGILANYGYTF. For the CDR3, the DNA is TGTGCCAGCAGTACAGGGATTTTGGCTAACTATGGCTACACCTTC.

This chain joins TRBV27 and TRBJ2-7, with D maybe TRBD2 (7 bases). Germline CDR1 MNHEY, CDR2 SMNVEV (reference sequence). The CDR3 is 16 residues long. The V and J ends lost 7 bases and 0 bases respectively, with 19 bases between them. CDR3 DNA: TGTGCCAGCAAGGAAAGGGGGGGCCGGAGCTCCTACGAGCAGTACTTC. It is translated as CASKERGGRSSYEQYF.

The DNA for the CDR3 is TGCGCCAGCAGCCAACCTAACGGAGGTAGCACAGATACGCAGTATTTT. This encodes CASSQPNGGSTDTQYF. The V and J genes are TRBV4-1 and TRBJ2-3, with D possibly matching TRBD2 (5 bases). Germline CDR1 and CDR2: MGHRA and YSYEKL. Trimming took 2 bases from V and 0 from J, leaving 12 bases between them. The CDR3 is 16 amino acids.

The chain has TRBV18 and TRBJ2-1, with 14 bases aligning to TRBD2. CDR3 size: 18 residues. The V segment lost 6 bases and the J segment 9 bases; nucleotides outside the gene matches: 16. The V gene's germline CDR1 is KGHSH and CDR2 LQKENI. The DNA of the CDR3 is TGTGCCAGCTCTGGGACTAGCGGGGGCCCATCTCACTACGGTGAGCAGTTCTTC. Translating gives CASSGTSGGPSHYGEQFF. The full variable domain, rest sourced from reference TRBV18 and TRBJ2-1, is NAGVMQNPRHLVRRRGQEARLRCSPMKGHSHVYWYRQLPEEGLKFMVYLQKENIIDESGMPKERFSAEFPKEGPSILRIQQVVRGDSAAYFCASSGTSGGPSHYGEQFFGPGTRLTVL.

The chain couples TRBV29-1 to TRBJ1-4; D uncertain. V was pared by 7 bases and J by 5 bases, with 14 bases between. The V gene's germline CDR1 is SQVTM and CDR2 ANQGSEA. CDR3 size: 13 residues. The CDR3 DNA reads as TGCAGCGGCTTCAGCGGAGTGAATGAAAAACTGTTTTTT. Translated: CSGFSGVNEKLFF.

This rearrangement joins TRBV9 to TRBJ2-2; the D gene is possibly TRBD1 (5 bases). With 7 bases removed from V and 4 bases from J, the gap between germline ends came to 20 bases. Germline V CDR1 and CDR2: SGDLS, YYNGEE. The CDR3 totals 16 residues. CDR3 in DNA: TGTGCCAGCGGGCGAAGTCCAGGGTTGGCCACCGGGGAGCTGTTTTTT. It codes for CASGRSPGLATGELFF.

The chain recombines TRBV5-1 with TRBJ2-1; TRBD2 aligns across 13 bases. Germline V gene sequence: CDR1 SGHRS, CDR2 YFSETQ. V gave up 3 bases and J gave up 10 bases; unmatched junction bases: 4. The CDR3 is made up of 14 amino acids. The CDR3 DNA follows: TGCGCCAGCAGCTCGACTAGCGGGGGGACCGAGCAGTTCTTC. Encoded protein: CASSSTSGGTEQFF.

This clone was seen a single time. The chain is built from TRBV6-5 and TRBJ1-4, with TRBD1 matching over 10 bases. V was pared by 8 bases and J by 8 bases, with 8 bases of the junction left unmatched. CDR1 and CDR2 (germline): MNHEY, SVGAGI. There are 14 residues in the CDR3. As DNA, the CDR3 is TGTGCCAGCCAAACCGGGACAGGGGTCGAAAAACTGTTTTTT. Protein product: CASQTGTGVEKLFF.

The gene calls are TRBV18 and TRBJ1-2, with TRBD1 identical over 7 bases. The length of the CDR3 is 14 residues. Germline CDR1 reads KGHSH; CDR2 reads LQKENI. The trim removed 5 bases at V and 7 bases at J, leaving 10 bases unmatched. CDR3 coding DNA: TGTGCCAGCTCAGAGGGACAGCCAGCTCGTGGCTACACCTTC. Its translation is CASSEGQPARGYTF. Using reference TRBV18 and TRBJ1-2 for the parts outside the CDR3, the full variable domain is NAGVMQNPRHLVRRRGQEARLRCSPMKGHSHVYWYRQLPEEGLKFMVYLQKENIIDESGMPKERFSAEFPKEGPSILRIQQVVRGDSAAYFCASSEGQPARGYTFGSGTRLTVV.

V is TRBV12-3 or TRBV12-4 and J is TRBJ1-1, with no clear D. This CDR3 is 11 amino acids long. V lost 5 bases to trimming and J lost 6 bases, with 7 bases between them. The CDR3 nucleotides read TGTGCCAGCAGTGCCTACGCTGAAGCTTTCTTT. Translating it yields CASSAYAEAFF.

The chain combines TRBV5-1 with TRBJ2-2; 7 nucleotides match TRBD2. Germline V gene sequence: CDR1 SGHRS, CDR2 YFSETQ. CDR3 length: 18 amino acids. J lost 0 bases, V lost 4 bases, and 12 bases had no gene match. The CDR3 DNA follows: TGCGCCAGCAGCCTTATGGGGGTAGCGGGCCCGAACACCGGGGAGCTGTTTTTT. Encoded protein: CASSLMGVAGPNTGELFF.

This clone came up a few times. J is TRBJ2-2 and V is TRBV29-1; TRBD2 matches at 7 bases. V lost 6 bases to trimming and J lost 6 bases; unmatched junction nucleotides: 16. Germline CDR1 reads SQVTM; CDR2 reads ANQGSEA. The CDR3 has 16 amino acids. CDR3 sequence: CSVSSSGGSGAGELFF. The CDR3 DNA sequence: TGCAGCGTCTCATCTTCGGGCGGGAGTGGCGCCGGGGAGCTGTTTTTT.

This chain uses TRBV9 with TRBJ1-2; 11 bases map to TRBD1. This CDR3 is built from 20 residues. CDR1 is SGDLS, CDR2 YYNGEE, per germline. The V segment lost 0 bases and the J segment 4 bases; nucleotides outside the gene matches: 17. CDR3 in DNA: TGTGCCAGCAGCGTAGCTATCGTGGACAGGGGGCCCGACGCCCTCTATGGCTACACCTTC. It encodes CASSVAIVDRGPDALYGYTF.

The chain combines TRBV2 with TRBJ2-6; D might be TRBD2 (6 bases). The CDR3 is 16 amino acids. V dropped 3 bases and J dropped 4 bases, with 13 bases sitting between them. Germline V lookup: CDR1 SNHLY, CDR2 FYNNEI. CDR3 in amino acids: CASSDRTTTGANVLTF. As DNA, the CDR3 is TGTGCCAGCAGTGATAGGACTACGACCGGGGCCAACGTCCTGACTTTC.

CDR3 bases: TGTGCCACCAGCAGAGCGGGAGGGCCGACAGATACGCAGTATTTT. It is translated as CATSRAGGPTDTQYF. This chain joins TRBV15 and TRBJ2-3; TRBD2 agrees at 8 bases. V lost 1 base, J lost 3 bases, and 3 bases stayed unmatched. Germline V gives CDR1 LNHNV, CDR2 YYDKDF (reference sequence). The CDR3 length is 15 residues.

This chain uses TRBV7-2 with TRBJ1-1, with a possible D match to TRBD1 (6 bases). V lost 1 base to trimming and J lost 6 bases, with 12 bases between them. The CDR3 runs 14 residues. Germline CDR1 is SGHTA and CDR2 is FQGNSA. CDR3: CASSLGTGSSEAFF. In DNA, the CDR3 is TGTGCCAGCAGCTTAGGTACAGGGTCCTCTGAAGCTTTCTTT.

This rearrangement joins TRBV7-3 to TRBJ2-2; 8 bases match TRBD2. Germline CDR1 SGHTA, CDR2 FQGTGA. Germline trimming cut 0 bases from V and 10 bases from J; bases unmatched to any gene: 4. The CDR3 covers 14 residues. The CDR3 loop reads CASSLTSGGAELFF. CDR3 DNA: TGTGCCAGCAGCTTAACGTCCGGGGGGGCGGAGCTGTTTTTT.

A single count supports this clone. The chain couples TRBV5-8 to TRBJ1-5; D is perhaps TRBD1 (5 bases). Trimming took 0 bases from V and 6 from J, leaving 10 bases between them. Germline lookup yields CDR1 SGHTS and CDR2 YDEGEE. The CDR3 contains 14 residues. As DNA, the CDR3 is TGTGCCAGCAGCTTGGCAGGGTTTGGTCAGCCCCAGCATTTT. It encodes CASSLAGFGQPQHF.

The chain couples TRBV6-6 to TRBJ1-2; D unresolved. There are 11 residues in the CDR3. Germline CDR1 is MNHNY and CDR2 is SVGAGI (reference sequence). V shed 3 bases and J shed 7 bases, with 6 bases lying between them. The CDR3 DNA reads TGTGCCAGCAGTTATTACGGTGGCTACACCTTC. It specifies CASSYYGGYTF.

This chain links TRBV7-9 with TRBJ2-5, with TRBD2 matching 9 bases. This CDR3 comprises 15 residues. After removal of 0 bases from V and 2 bases from J, the junction contained 1 base not matched to a gene. Per germline, CDR1 SEHNR and CDR2 FQNEAQ (reference sequence). The DNA of the CDR3 is TGTGCCAGCAGCTTAGCTAGCGGGGGACAAGAGACCCAGTACTTC. Translation gives CASSLASGGQETQYF.